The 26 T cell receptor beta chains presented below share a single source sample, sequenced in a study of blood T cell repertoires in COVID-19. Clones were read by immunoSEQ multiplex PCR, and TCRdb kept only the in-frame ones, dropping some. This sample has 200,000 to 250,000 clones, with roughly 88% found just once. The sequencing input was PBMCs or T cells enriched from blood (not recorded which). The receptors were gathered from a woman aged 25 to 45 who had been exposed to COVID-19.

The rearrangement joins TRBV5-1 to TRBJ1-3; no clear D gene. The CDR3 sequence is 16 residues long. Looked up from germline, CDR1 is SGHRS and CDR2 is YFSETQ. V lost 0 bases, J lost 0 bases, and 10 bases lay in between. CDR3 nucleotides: TGCGCCAGCAGCTTGGAGTCGCTGCGCTCTGGAAACACCATATATTTT. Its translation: CASSLESLRSGNTIYF.

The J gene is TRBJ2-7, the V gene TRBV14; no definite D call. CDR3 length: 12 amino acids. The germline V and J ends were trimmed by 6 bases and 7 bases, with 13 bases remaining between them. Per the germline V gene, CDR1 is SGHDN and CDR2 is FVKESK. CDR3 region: CASSRFRREQYF. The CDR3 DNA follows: TGTGCCAGCAGTCGGTTTCGGCGGGAGCAGTACTTC.

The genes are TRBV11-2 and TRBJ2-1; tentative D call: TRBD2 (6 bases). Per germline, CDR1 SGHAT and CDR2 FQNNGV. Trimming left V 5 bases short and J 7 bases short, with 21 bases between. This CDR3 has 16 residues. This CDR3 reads CASSPRVNGGRNEQFF. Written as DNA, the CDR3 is TGTGCCAGCAGCCCCCGCGTCAATGGAGGGCGGAATGAGCAGTTCTTC.

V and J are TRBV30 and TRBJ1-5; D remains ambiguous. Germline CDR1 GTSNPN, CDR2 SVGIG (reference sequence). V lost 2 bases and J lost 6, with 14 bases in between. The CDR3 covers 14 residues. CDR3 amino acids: CAWSRGGPSQPQHF. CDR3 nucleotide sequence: TGTGCCTGGAGTAGAGGAGGGCCCAGTCAGCCCCAGCATTTT.

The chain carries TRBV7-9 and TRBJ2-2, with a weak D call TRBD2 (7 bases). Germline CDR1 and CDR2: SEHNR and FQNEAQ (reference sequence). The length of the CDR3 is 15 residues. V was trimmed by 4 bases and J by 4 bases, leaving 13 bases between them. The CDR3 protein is CASSSGGGGTGELFF. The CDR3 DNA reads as TGTGCCAGCAGCTCCGGAGGGGGGGGCACCGGGGAGCTGTTTTTT.

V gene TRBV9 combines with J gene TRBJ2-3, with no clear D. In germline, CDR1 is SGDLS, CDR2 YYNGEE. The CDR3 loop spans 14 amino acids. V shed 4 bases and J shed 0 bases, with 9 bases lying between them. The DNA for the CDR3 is TGTGCCAGCAGCCCCCTTCCCAGCACAGATACGCAGTATTTT. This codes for CASSPLPSTDTQYF.

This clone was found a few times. The chain's CDR3 is CASSLARVTMYEQYF. The CDR3 nucleotides are TGTGCCAGCAGCTTAGCCAGGGTAACGATGTACGAGCAGTACTTC. The V and J genes are TRBV11-2 and TRBJ2-7, with a weak D call TRBD1 (5 bases). V gave up 1 base and J gave up 4 bases, with 14 bases separating them. Per germline, CDR1 SGHAT and CDR2 FQNNGV. The CDR3 has 15 residues. Full variable domain (rest looked up from reference TRBV11-2 and TRBJ2-7): EAGVAQSPRYKIIEKRQSVAFWCNPISGHATLYWYQQILGQGPKLLIQFQNNGVVDDSQLPKDRFSAERLKGVDSTLKIQPAKLEDSAVYLCASSLARVTMYEQYFGPGTRLTVT.

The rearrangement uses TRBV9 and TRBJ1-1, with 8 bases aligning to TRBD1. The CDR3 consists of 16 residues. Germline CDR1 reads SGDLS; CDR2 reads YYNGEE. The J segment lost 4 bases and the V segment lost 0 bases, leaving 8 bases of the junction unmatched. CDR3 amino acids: CASSVVDRGVITEAFF. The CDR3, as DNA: TGTGCCAGCAGCGTAGTTGACAGGGGAGTGATCACTGAAGCTTTCTTT.

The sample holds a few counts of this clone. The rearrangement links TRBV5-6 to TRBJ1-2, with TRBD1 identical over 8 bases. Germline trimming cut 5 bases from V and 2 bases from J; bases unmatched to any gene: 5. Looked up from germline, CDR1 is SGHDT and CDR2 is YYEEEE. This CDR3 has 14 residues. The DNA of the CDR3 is TGTGCCAGCAGTCATGACAGGGGAAACTATGGCTACACCTTC. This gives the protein CASSHDRGNYGYTF.

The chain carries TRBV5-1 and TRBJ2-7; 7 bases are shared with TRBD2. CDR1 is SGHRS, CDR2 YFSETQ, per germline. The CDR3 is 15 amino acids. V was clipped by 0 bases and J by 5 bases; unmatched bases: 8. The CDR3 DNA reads TGCGCCAGCAGCTTGGCCGGCGGGAGTAACAACGAGCAGTACTTC. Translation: CASSLAGGSNNEQYF.

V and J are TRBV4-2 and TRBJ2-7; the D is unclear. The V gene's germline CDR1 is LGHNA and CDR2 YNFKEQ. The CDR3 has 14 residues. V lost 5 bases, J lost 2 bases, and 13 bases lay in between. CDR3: CASSATRLTYEQYF. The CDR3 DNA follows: TGTGCCAGCAGCGCAACCAGACTGACCTACGAGCAGTACTTC.

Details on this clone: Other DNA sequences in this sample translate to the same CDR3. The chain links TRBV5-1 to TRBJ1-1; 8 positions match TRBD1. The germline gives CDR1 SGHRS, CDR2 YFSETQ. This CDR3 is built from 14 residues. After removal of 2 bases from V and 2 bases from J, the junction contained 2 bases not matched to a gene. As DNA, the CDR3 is TGCGCCAGCAGCTTTGACAGGGGAAACACTGAAGCTTTCTTT. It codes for CASSFDRGNTEAFF.

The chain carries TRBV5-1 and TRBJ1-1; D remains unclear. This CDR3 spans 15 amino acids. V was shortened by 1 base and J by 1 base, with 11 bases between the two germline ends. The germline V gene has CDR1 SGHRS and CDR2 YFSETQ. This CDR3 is CASSLRAGGNTEAFF. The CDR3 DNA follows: TGCGCCAGCAGCTTGCGCGCAGGTGGGAACACTGAAGCTTTCTTT.

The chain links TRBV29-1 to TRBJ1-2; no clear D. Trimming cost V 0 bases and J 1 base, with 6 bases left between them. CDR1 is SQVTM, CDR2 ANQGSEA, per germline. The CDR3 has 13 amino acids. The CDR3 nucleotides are TGCAGCGTTGAAGATCCCAATAACTATGGCTACACCTTC. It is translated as CSVEDPNNYGYTF.

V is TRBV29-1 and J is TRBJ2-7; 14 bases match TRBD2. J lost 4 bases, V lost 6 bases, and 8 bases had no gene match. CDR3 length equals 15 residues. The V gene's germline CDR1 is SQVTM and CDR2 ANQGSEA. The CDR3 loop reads CSVRGTSGSGYEQYF. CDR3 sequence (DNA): TGCAGCGTCCGCGGGACTAGCGGGAGTGGGTACGAGCAGTACTTC.

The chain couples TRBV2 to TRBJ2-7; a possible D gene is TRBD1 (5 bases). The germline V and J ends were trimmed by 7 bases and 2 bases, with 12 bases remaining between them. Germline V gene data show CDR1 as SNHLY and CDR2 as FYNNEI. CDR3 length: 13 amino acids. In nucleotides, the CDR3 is TGTGCCAGCACCGTAAGACAGACCTACGAGCAGTACTTC. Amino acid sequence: CASTVRQTYEQYF.

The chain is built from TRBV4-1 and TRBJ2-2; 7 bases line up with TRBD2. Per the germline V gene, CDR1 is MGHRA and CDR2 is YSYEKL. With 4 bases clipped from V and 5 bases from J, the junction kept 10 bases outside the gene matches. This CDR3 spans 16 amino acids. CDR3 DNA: TGCGCCAGCAGCCTTACTAGCGCCGGTTCAACCGGGGAGCTGTTTTTT. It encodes CASSLTSAGSTGELFF.

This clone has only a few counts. Here the CDR3 DNA reads TGCAGCGTGGACGACGGAGGGGTCTATGGCTACACCTTC. The encoded protein is CSVDDGGVYGYTF. V and J are TRBV29-1 and TRBJ1-2, with a tentative D call TRBD1 (5 bases). Germline V gene sequence: CDR1 SQVTM, CDR2 ANQGSEA. Trimming shortened V by 6 bases and J by 4 bases, and 15 bases separated the two germline ends. This CDR3 region has 13 residues. Using reference TRBV29-1 and TRBJ1-2 for the parts outside the CDR3, the full variable domain is SAVISQKPSRDICQRGTSLTIQCQVDSQVTMMFWYRQQPGQSLTLIATANQGSEATYESGFVIDKFPISRPNLTFSTLTVSNMSPEDSSIYLCSVDDGGVYGYTFGSGTRLTVV.

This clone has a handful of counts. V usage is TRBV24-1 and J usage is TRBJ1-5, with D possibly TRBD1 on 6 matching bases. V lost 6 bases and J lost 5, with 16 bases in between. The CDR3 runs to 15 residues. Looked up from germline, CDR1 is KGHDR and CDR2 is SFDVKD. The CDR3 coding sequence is TGTGCCACCAGTCGAGGGCCAGGGGCCGATCAGCCCCAGCATTTT. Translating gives CATSRGPGADQPQHF.

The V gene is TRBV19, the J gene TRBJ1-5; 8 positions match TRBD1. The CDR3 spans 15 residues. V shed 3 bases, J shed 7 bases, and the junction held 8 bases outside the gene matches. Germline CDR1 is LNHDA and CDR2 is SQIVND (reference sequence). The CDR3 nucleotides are TGTGCCAGTAGTATGGTCCAGGGGGCGGGACAGCCCCAGCATTTT. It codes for CASSMVQGAGQPQHF.

CDR3: CASSQDGQGRRANVLTF. CDR3 in DNA: TGTGCCAGCAGCCAAGACGGGCAGGGAAGGAGGGCCAACGTCCTGACTTTC. The rearrangement links TRBV3-1 (or the pseudogene TRBV3-2) to TRBJ2-6; a possible D gene is TRBD1 (5 bases). Germline V gene sequence: CDR1 LGHDT, CDR2 YNNKEL (reference sequence). Trimming stripped 0 bases from V and 5 bases from J, with 14 bases between. The CDR3 extends over 17 amino acids.

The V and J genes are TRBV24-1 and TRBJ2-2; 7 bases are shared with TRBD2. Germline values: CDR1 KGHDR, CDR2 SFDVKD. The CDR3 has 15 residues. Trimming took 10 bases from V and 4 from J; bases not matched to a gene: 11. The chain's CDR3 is CATQSGKGITGELFF. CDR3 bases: TGTGCCACACAGAGCGGGAAGGGAATCACCGGGGAGCTGTTTTTT.

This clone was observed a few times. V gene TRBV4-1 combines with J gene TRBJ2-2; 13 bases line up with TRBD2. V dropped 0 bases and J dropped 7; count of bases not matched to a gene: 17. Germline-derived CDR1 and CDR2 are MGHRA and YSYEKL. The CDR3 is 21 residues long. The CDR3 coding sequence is TGCGCCAGCAGCCAAGAGCGTTACAGGGGGGGACTAGCGGGATTCGGCGGGGAGCTGTTTTTT. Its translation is CASSQERYRGGLAGFGGELFF.

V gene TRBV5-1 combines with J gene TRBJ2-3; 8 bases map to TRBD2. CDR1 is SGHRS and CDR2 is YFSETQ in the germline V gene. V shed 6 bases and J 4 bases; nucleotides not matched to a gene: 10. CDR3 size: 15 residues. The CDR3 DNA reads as TGCGCCAGCACACTAGGGACTAGACCTGCAGATACGCAGTATTTT. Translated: CASTLGTRPADTQYF.

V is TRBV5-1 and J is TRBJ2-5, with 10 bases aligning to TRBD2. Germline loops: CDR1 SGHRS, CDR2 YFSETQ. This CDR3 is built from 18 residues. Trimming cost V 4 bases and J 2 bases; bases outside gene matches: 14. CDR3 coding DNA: TGCGCCAGCAGCCCGGGGCTAGCGGGAGTCTTAGGGCAAGAGACCCAGTACTTC. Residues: CASSPGLAGVLGQETQYF. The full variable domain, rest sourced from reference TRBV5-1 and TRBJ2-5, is KAGVTQTPRYLIKTRGQQVTLSCSPISGHRSVSWYQQTPGQGLQFLFEYFSETQRNKGNFPGRFSGRQFSNSRSEMNVSTLELGDSALYLCASSPGLAGVLGQETQYFGPGTRLLVL.

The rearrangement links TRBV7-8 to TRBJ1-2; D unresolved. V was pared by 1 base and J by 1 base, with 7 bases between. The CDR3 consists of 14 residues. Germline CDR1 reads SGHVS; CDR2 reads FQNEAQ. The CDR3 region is CASSLGRINYGYTF. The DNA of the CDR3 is TGTGCCAGCAGCTTAGGGCGGATTAACTATGGCTACACCTTC.